This TCR beta chain was found in a study of blood T cell repertoires in COVID-19. Trimming removed 0 bases at V and 6 bases at J, with 14 bases between. Germline CDR1 SGHAT, CDR2 FQNNGV. The CDR3 runs to 15 residues. Produced via immunoSEQ multiplex PCR; TCRdb's table is partial and in-frame only. The data hold about 100,000 clones, with 85% observed a single time. This clone was found a few times. Sequenced sample: peripheral blood. V is TRBV11-2 and J is TRBJ1-1; no firm D call. The TCR was taken from a human donor in a cohort sampled during active COVID-19. The CDR3 protein is CASSLDNPGPPEAFF. The DNA of the CDR3 is TGTGCCAGCAGCTTAGACAACCCTGGGCCGCCTGAAGCTTTCTTT.